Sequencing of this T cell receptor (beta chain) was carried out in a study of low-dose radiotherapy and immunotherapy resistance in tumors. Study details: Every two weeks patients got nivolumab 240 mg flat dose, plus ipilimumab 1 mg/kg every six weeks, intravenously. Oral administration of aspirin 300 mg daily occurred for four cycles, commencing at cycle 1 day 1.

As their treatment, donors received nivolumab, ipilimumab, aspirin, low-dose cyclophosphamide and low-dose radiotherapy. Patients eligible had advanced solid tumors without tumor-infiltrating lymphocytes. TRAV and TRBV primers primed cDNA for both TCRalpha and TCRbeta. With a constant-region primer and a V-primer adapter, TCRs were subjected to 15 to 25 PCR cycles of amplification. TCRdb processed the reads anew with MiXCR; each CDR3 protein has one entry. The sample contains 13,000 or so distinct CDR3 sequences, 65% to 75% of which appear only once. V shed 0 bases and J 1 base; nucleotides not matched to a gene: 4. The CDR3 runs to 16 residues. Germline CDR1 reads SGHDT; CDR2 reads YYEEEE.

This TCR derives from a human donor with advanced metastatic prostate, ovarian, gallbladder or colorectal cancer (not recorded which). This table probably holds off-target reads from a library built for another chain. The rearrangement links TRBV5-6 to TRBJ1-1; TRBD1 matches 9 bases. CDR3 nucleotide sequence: TGTGCCAGCAGCTTGGTTACAGGGGGCGCGAACACTGAAGCTTTCTTT. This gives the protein CASSLVTGGANTEAFF.